Reported below is one T cell receptor (beta chain). The antigen is undetermined. The data were taken from a study of T cell repertoires in cytomegalovirus infection. Each CDR3 protein gets one entry after TCRdb re-called the reads with MiXCR. The table shows 200,000 to 300,000 distinct CDR3 sequences, with approximately 10% occurring only once. The study, taken as a whole, reports: It was HLA-C-restricted CMV-specific TCR beta clonotypes that dominated the response ex vivo.

Source material: PBMCs. This clonotype was obtained from a human donor in good health (CMV status not recorded). Some clones in this sample may be carry-over from other donors' samples.

CDR3: CASSSSGIQRAKNIQYF. The CDR3 bases are TGTGCCAGTAGCAGCAGTGGTATCCAGAGAGCCAAAAACATTCAGTACTTC. V is TRBV19 and J is TRBJ2-4; no clear D. The length of the CDR3 is 17 residues. V was pared by 6 bases and J by 0 bases, with 18 bases between. Germline CDR1 and CDR2: LNHDA and SQIVND (reference sequence).